A single TCR beta chain is shown here with its context. Its antigen remains unidentified. Qualities for individual bases were not recorded, and no much larger clone is one base off. This sample was included in a study of blood T cell repertoires in COVID-19 (dated by TCRdb to the early 2020s). Study-level background: The collaborator samples originated in the United States, Italy and Spain and spanned the acute and convalescent phases of COVID-19. Where available, HLA class I and class II types were obtained from metadata supplied by the sample provider rather than from assay-based typing. The repertoires were released in a freely available public database meant as a resource for research on the immune response to SARS-CoV-2. The prospective study material was composed of cDNA or gDNA derived from T cells, B-cell-depleted T cells, or PBMCs. Deeply sampled blood TCRbeta repertoires from subjects exposed to, actively infected with, or recovered from COVID-19 were included in the dataset. Nearly every sample came with metadata listing a de-identified subject ID, COVID-19 status, age in years and sex. Samples were obtained from the ongoing ImmuneRACE study (first 160 participants) and from roughly 1,300 subjects provided by 6 global collaborators.

What the work shows at the level of the full study, not this receptor alone: The amount of clinical and demographic metadata varied by source and participant and was provided uncurated.

V is cut back by 0 bases and J by 2 bases, with 5 bases in the junction unmatched. CDR1 and CDR2 (SGHAT, FQNNGV) derive from the germline V gene. Including the terminal cysteine and phenylalanine, the CDR3 comprises 16 residues. CDR3 DNA only is kept here, 48 bases in frame from base 1. Whole blood was collected in K2EDTA tubes by collaborating institutions according to the institutions' own protocols. For TCRbeta analysis, collaborators shipped samples in one of three forms: frozen whole blood, isolated PBMCs, or DNA extracted from either of those sample types. TCRbeta CDR3 regions were amplified from genomic DNA using the immunoSEQ Assay, a bias-controlled multiplex PCR. For the original study's pipeline: Within the assay, amplification of reference gene primers was used to estimate how many nucleated cells each sample contained. To quantify the absolute abundance of each unique TCRbeta CDR3 rearrangement, sequence reads were collapsed and filtered. For each sample, productive Simpson clonality was calculated by taking the square root of Simpson's diversity index across productive rearrangements. Sourced from immuneACCESS, this table was stored by TCRdb with only in-frame sequences that have V and J called. A share of the clones is absent; for the studies checked, an unresolved V gene accounts for under half, and the remainder has no known explanation. V and J calls and clone size are given by that table; D and trimming were obtained from the DNA. In this sample the table shows approximately 85,000 clones, roughly 89% of which occur a single time. The ten most abundant clones make up 3.5% to 5% of the sample.

The sequence links TRBV11-2 to TRBJ1-2; 8 of the junction bases match TRBD1. The TCR originated in a woman of 80 years or more with active or convalescent COVID-19. Sequenced material: peripheral blood. The CDR3 has the sequence CASSLDLWTGNYGYTF. The nucleotide sequence is TGTGCCAGCAGCTTAGATCTGTGGACAGGGAACTATGGCTACACCTTC.